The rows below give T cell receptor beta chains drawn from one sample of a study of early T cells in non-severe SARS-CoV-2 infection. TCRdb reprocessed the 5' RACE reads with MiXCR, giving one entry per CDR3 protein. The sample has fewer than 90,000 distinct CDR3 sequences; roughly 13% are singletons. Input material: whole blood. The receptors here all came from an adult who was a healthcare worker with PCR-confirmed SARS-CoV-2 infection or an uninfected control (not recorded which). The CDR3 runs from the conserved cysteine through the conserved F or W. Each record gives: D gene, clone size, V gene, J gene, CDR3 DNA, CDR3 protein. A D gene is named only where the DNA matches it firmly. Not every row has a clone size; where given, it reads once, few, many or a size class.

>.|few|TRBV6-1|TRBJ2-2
TGTGCCAGCAGTGCCGGAAGCTACACCGGGGAGCTGTTTTTT
CASSAGSYTGELFF
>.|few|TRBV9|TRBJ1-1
TGTGCCAGCAGCGTAGGCAGGTTGATTACTGAAGCTTTCTTT
CASSVGRLITEAFF
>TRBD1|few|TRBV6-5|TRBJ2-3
TGTGCCAGCAGGACAGGGCAGGCAGCAGATACGCAGTATTTT
CASRTGQAADTQYF
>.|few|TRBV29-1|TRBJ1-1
TGCAGCGTTTTAGGGGGCACTGAAGCTTTCTTT
CSVLGGTEAFF
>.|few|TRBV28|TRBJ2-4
TGTGCCAGCAGTCCAGGAGGGGCCAAAAACATTCAGTACTTC
CASSPGGAKNIQYF
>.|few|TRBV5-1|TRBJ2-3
TGCGCCAGCAGCTTGGTAGGCAGCCGAGGGGATACGCAGTATTTT
CASSLVGSRGDTQYF
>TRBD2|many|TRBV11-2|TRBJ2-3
TGTGCCAGCAGCTTAGGGGGGACTAGCTTTACAGATACGCAGTATTTT
CASSLGGTSFTDTQYF
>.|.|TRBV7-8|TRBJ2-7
TGTGCCAGCAGCCCGGGGACTTCCCACTACGAGCAGTACTTC
CASSPGTSHYEQYF
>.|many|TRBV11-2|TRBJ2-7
TGTGCCAGCAGCCACAATCCCGGTGAGAGCGAGCAGTACTTC
CASSHNPGESEQYF
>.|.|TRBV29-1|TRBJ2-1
TGCAGCGGGGGGAGTCCGGAGCAGTTCTTC
CSGGSPEQFF
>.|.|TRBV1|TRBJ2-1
TGCACCAGCAGCCAAGAATGGCTCCCCTACAATGAGCAGTTCTTC
CTSSQEWLPYNEQFF
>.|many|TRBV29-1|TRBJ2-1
TGCAGCGTTGATGATCCGGGGGCTCACAATGAGCAGTTCTTC
CSVDDPGAHNEQFF
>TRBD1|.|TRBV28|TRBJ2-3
TGTGCCAGCAGTTTAGACAGGGCAGTGACAGATACGCAGTATTTT
CASSLDRAVTDTQYF
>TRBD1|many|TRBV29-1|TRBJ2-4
TGCAGCGTTAGAAGGACAGGGAGTAACATTCAGTACTTC
CSVRRTGSNIQYF
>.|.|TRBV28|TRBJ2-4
TGTGCCAGCAGTTTCCGGAGTGGGGCCAAAAACATTCAGTACTTC
CASSFRSGAKNIQYF
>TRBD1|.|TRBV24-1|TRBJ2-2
TGTGCCACCAGCCGGACAGGGGACACCGGGGAGCTGTTTTTT
CATSRTGDTGELFF
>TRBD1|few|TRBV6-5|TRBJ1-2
TGTGCCAGCAGTTCCCCGGGACAGGGGACCTATGGCTACACCTTC
CASSSPGQGTYGYTF
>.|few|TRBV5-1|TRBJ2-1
TGCGCCAGCAGCCCGCAGGGTTGGTACAATGAGCAGTTCTTC
CASSPQGWYNEQFF
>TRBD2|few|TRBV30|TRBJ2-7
TGTGCCTGGAGTTCCGGGACTAGTAGGGTATACGAGCAGTACTTC
CAWSSGTSRVYEQYF
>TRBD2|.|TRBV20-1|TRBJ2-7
TGCAGTGCTAGCGAGGCCTGGACTAGCAGTCACGAGCAGTACTTC
CSASEAWTSSHEQYF
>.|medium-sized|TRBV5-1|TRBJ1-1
TGCGCCAGCAGCTTGGCTGTAATGAACACTGAAGCTTTCTTT
CASSLAVMNTEAFF
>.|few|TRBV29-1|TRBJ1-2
TGCAGCGTTCAACAGGGCTCAAACTATGGCTACACCTTC
CSVQQGSNYGYTF
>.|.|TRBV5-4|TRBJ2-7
TGTGCCAGCAGCTTGGGCGGGGCAGGAGGGTTCTACGAGCAGTACTTC
CASSLGGAGGFYEQYF
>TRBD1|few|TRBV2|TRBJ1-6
TGTGCCAGCAATATGCGGCCGGGACAGGGTAATTCACCCCTCCACTTT
CASNMRPGQGNSPLHF
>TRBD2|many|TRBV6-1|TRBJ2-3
TGTGCCAGCAGTGAAGCTGCGGGGGGAGGAGATACGCAGTATTTT
CASSEAAGGGDTQYF
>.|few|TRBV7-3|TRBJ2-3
TGTGCCAGCAGCTTAACGGCGGGGGCCACAGATACGCAGTATTTT
CASSLTAGATDTQYF
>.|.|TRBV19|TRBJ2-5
TGTGCCAGTAGTTCCCGCTCCGGGCATTGGGACTTC
CASSSRSGHWDF
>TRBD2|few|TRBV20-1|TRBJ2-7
TGCAGTGCACCCGGACTAGCGGGGGGACTCTCCTACGAGCAGTACTTC
CSAPGLAGGLSYEQYF